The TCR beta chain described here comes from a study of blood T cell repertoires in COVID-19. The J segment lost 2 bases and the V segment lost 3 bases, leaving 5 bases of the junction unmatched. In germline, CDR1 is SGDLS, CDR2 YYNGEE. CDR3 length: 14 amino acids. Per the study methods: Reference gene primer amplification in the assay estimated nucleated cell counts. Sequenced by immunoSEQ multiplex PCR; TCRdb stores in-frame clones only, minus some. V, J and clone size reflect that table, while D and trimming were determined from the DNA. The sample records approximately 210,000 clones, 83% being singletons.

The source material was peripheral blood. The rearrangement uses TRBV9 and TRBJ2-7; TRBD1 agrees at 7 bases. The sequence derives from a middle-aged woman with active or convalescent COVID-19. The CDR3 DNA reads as TGTGCCAGCAGCGCGGGGACAGAGGCCTACGAGCAGTACTTC. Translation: CASSAGTEAYEQYF.